This is a list of T cell receptor beta chains from one sample in a study of blood T cell repertoires in COVID-19. Clones were sequenced by immunoSEQ multiplex PCR, and TCRdb holds only the in-frame ones, with some missing. The sample holds fewer than 300,000 clones, roughly 85% seen once. The sample consisted of peripheral blood. The source of these receptors is a man in his fifties with active or convalescent COVID-19. The CDR3 runs from the conserved cysteine through the conserved F or W. Fields, in order: J gene, clone size, V gene, D gene, CDR3 protein, CDR3 DNA. The D gene is left open where the match is weak. A row's size may be missing; if present it is once, few, many or a size class.

TRBJ1-1,NA,TRBV7-9,NA,CAIGVGMGSFF,NA
TRBJ2-1,NA,TRBV5-4,TRBD2,CASSLGTSGTNSYNEQFF,TGTGCCAGCAGCTTAGGGACTAGCGGGACCAACTCCTACAATGAGCAGTTCTTC
TRBJ2-5,NA,TRBV7-2,NA,CASSFPDSSETQYF,TGTGCCAGCAGCTTCCCGGACAGTTCAGAGACCCAGTACTTC
TRBJ1-6,once,TRBV5-1,TRBD1,CASSQQTGESPLHF,TGCGCCAGCAGCCAACAGACAGGGGAGTCACCCCTCCACTTT
TRBJ2-5,NA,TRBV12-5,TRBD1,CASGLVLGDRGQTQYF,TGTGCTAGTGGTTTGGTACTAGGGGACAGGGGACAGACCCAGTACTTC
TRBJ2-1,NA,TRBV18,TRBD2,CASSPLAGGYNEQFF,TGTGCCAGCTCACCACTGGCGGGAGGGTACAATGAGCAGTTCTTC
TRBJ1-2,NA,TRBV25-1,TRBD1,CASSAGGYGYTF,TGTGCCAGCAGTGCAGGGGGGTATGGCTACACCTTC
TRBJ1-2,NA,TRBV6-1,NA,CASSEAWRYGYTF,TGTGCCAGCAGTGAAGCGTGGCGGTATGGCTACACCTTC
TRBJ2-3,NA,TRBV12-5,TRBD2,CASGLVLGTSGSTDTQYF,TGTGCTAGTGGTTTGGTTCTCGGGACTAGCGGAAGCACAGATACGCAGTATTTT
TRBJ1-2,NA,TRBV2,TRBD1,CASQEDRNYGYTF,TGTGCCAGCCAGGAGGACAGGAACTATGGCTACACCTTC
TRBJ2-1,NA,TRBV18,NA,CASSPLPGPENEQFF,TGTGCCAGCTCACCTCTCCCAGGCCCTGAGAATGAGCAGTTCTTC
TRBJ1-4,NA,TRBV11-2,TRBD1,CASSQQGATNEKLFF,TGTGCCAGCAGCCAGCAGGGGGCCACTAATGAAAAACTGTTTTTT
TRBJ1-2,NA,TRBV29-1,TRBD1,CSVERDRGVGYTF,TGCAGCGTGGAACGGGACAGGGGAGTCGGCTACACCTTC
TRBJ1-1,NA,TRBV29-1,NA,CSVERRMNTEAFF,TGCAGCGTTGAGAGGCGTATGAACACTGAAGCTTTCTTT
TRBJ1-6,NA,TRBV18,TRBD1,CASSPGGQGAHSPLHF,TGTGCCAGCTCACCAGGGGGACAGGGGGCTCATTCACCCCTCCACTTT
TRBJ1-2,NA,TRBV7-2,TRBD1,CASSLNSPGQGAKGYTF,TGTGCCAGCAGCTTAAACTCTCCGGGACAGGGGGCAAAAGGCTACACCTTC
TRBJ2-1,NA,TRBV24-1,TRBD2,CATQPSGRVNEQFF,TGTGCCACCCAGCCTAGCGGGAGGGTTAATGAGCAGTTCTTC
TRBJ2-7,NA,TRBV28,NA,CASTVGGALYEQYF,TGTGCCAGCACCGTAGGGGGGGCCCTTTACGAGCAGTACTTC
TRBJ1-2,once,TRBV4-1,TRBD1,CASRPRFTGGGNYGYTF,TGCGCCAGCAGACCTCGATTTACAGGGGGCGGCAACTATGGCTACACCTTC
TRBJ1-5,NA,TRBV27,TRBD1,CASSRAGTGGNQPQHF,TGTGCCAGCAGTCGAGCCGGGACAGGGGGTAATCAGCCCCAGCATTTT
TRBJ1-2,NA,TRBV30,TRBD1,CALGQGNIRGYTF,TGTGCCTTAGGACAGGGGAATATTAGGGGCTACACCTTC
TRBJ2-7,NA,TRBV7-9,NA,CASSPPQAHEQYF,TGTGCCAGCAGCCCCCCTCAGGCCCACGAGCAGTACTTC
TRBJ1-1,NA,TRBV4-1,NA,CASSELHQGRNTEAFF,TGCGCCAGCAGCGAACTACACCAGGGAAGAAACACTGAAGCTTTCTTT
TRBJ2-6,NA,TRBV6-2/TRBV6-3,TRBD1,CASSPIGTGGYGANVLTF,TGTGCCAGCAGCCCTATAGGGACAGGGGGTTATGGGGCCAACGTCCTGACTTTC
TRBJ2-3,few,TRBV6-5,NA,CASSYEGRSGDTQYF,TGTGCCAGCAGTTACGAAGGACGCTCGGGGGATACGCAGTATTTT
TRBJ2-1,NA,TRBV7-3,NA,CASSSLGRGLSEQFF,TGTGCCAGCAGCTCTCTAGGGAGAGGTTTGAGTGAGCAGTTCTTC
TRBJ2-4,NA,TRBV19,NA,CASSMGWREGKNIQYF,TGTGCCAGTAGTATGGGTTGGCGGGAAGGGAAGAACATTCAGTACTTC
TRBJ2-5,NA,TRBV27,TRBD2,CASSLGLGGETQYF,TGTGCCAGCAGTTTAGGACTAGGTGGGGAGACCCAGTACTTC
TRBJ2-2,NA,TRBV7-2,NA,CASSPDRNTGELFF,TGTGCCAGCAGCCCAGACAGGAACACCGGGGAGCTGTTTTTT
TRBJ1-5,once,TRBV2,TRBD1,CASIGDRGDHSNQPQHF,TGTGCCAGCATAGGGGACAGGGGCGACCATAGCAATCAGCCCCAGCATTTT
TRBJ1-3,NA,TRBV2,NA,CASSDLGGARENTIYF,TGTGCCAGCAGTGATTTAGGGGGGGCACGTGAAAACACCATATATTTT
TRBJ1-1,NA,TRBV6-1,TRBD1,CASSDRTGKAEAFF,TGTGCCAGCAGTGACCGGACAGGGAAGGCTGAAGCTTTCTTT
TRBJ2-7,few,TRBV21-1,NA,CASTHNSRSHSYEQYF,TGTGCCAGCACCCACAACTCTAGGTCCCACTCCTACGAGCAGTACTTC
TRBJ2-5,NA,TRBV2,NA,CASSEMAVGETQYF,TGTGCCAGCAGTGAAATGGCGGTCGGAGAGACCCAGTACTTC
TRBJ2-2,NA,TRBV18,NA,CASSTTGIYTGELFF,TGTGCCAGCTCAACCACAGGGATCTACACCGGGGAGCTGTTTTTT
TRBJ2-6,few,TRBV5-6,NA,CASSSLTGANVLTF,TGTGCCAGCAGCTCCCTTACTGGGGCCAACGTCCTGACTTTC
TRBJ1-6,NA,TRBV4-2,TRBD1,CASSQEVAIAGTDNSPLHF,TGTGCCAGCAGCCAAGAGGTAGCAATTGCCGGGACAGATAATTCACCCCTCCACTTT
TRBJ2-3,NA,TRBV18,TRBD2,CASSPTSGRITDTQYF,TGTGCCAGCTCACCAACTAGCGGGAGGATAACAGATACGCAGTATTTT
TRBJ2-6,NA,TRBV6-5,NA,CASSPGANVLTF,TGTGCCAGCTCCCCGGGGGCCAACGTCCTGACTTTC
TRBJ1-2,NA,TRBV6-5,NA,CASREATPVLYGYTF,TGTGCCAGCAGGGAGGCCACGCCGGTCTTGTATGGCTACACCTTC
TRBJ2-4,NA,TRBV6-5,TRBD2,CASTRLAGGVDIQYF,TGTGCCAGCACGAGACTAGCGGGAGGCGTGGACATTCAGTACTTC
TRBJ1-5,NA,TRBV6-5,NA,CASSPGLFNQPQHF,TGTGCCAGCAGCCCGGGACTATTCAATCAGCCCCAGCATTTT
TRBJ1-2,NA,TRBV29-1,TRBD1,CSAGQGSAYGYTF,TGCAGCGCAGGACAGGGGTCGGCCTATGGCTACACCTTC
TRBJ1-3,NA,TRBV6-1,NA,CASTNGGSSGNTIYF,TGTGCCAGCACCAACGGGGGGTCCTCTGGAAACACCATATATTTT
TRBJ1-3,NA,TRBV5-1,NA,CASSFGSGNTIYF,TGCGCCAGCAGCTTTGGTAGTGGAAACACCATATATTTT
TRBJ2-5,NA,TRBV12-3/TRBV12-4,TRBD1,CASSWTGQETQYF,TGTGCCAGCAGCTGGACAGGGCAGGAGACCCAGTACTTC
TRBJ2-1,NA,TRBV5-5,TRBD1,CASSSTGGGYNEQFF,TGTGCCAGCAGCTCTACAGGGGGCGGGTACAATGAGCAGTTCTTC
TRBJ2-1,NA,TRBV7-8,TRBD2,CASSALAGGGNEQFF,TGTGCCAGCAGCGCCCTAGCGGGAGGGGGGAATGAGCAGTTCTTC
TRBJ2-2,NA,TRBV6-2/TRBV6-3,NA,CASSFRRWGELFF,TGTGCCAGCAGTTTTAGGAGATGGGGGGAGCTGTTTTTT
TRBJ2-5,NA,TRBV30,TRBD1,CAWTPQGAETQYF,TGTGCCTGGACTCCTCAGGGGGCTGAGACCCAGTACTTC
TRBJ2-1,NA,TRBV30,NA,CAWHPGWSSNEQFF,TGTGCCTGGCACCCCGGGTGGTCTAGCAATGAGCAGTTCTTC
TRBJ2-1,NA,TRBV9,TRBD1,CASSRYSDRGKYNEQFF,TGTGCCAGCAGCCGATACTCCGACAGGGGAAAATACAATGAGCAGTTCTTC